The 13 T cell receptor beta chains below all came from one sample that was sequenced in a study of graft-versus-host responses after intestinal transplantation. Clones were sequenced by immunoSEQ multiplex PCR, and TCRdb holds only the in-frame ones, with some missing. The data show roughly 16,000 clones, about 60% seen once. The graft tissue was processed, and this released both intraepithelial and lamina propria lymphocytes. Sequencing was performed on ileum tissue, taken 524 days after transplant. These receptors all come from a human patient who received an intestinal transplant, so some T cells may come from the graft donor.

The chain combines TRBV27 with TRBJ2-6, with 7 nucleotides matching TRBD1. Trimming removed 6 bases from V and 0 bases from J; junction bases left unmatched: 5. Germline V gives CDR1 MNHEY, CDR2 SMNVEV (reference sequence). This CDR3 spans 16 amino acids. CDR3 in DNA: TGTGCCAGCAGCGGGACAGTTAGCTCTGGGGCCAACGTCCTGACTTTC. Protein sequence: CASSGTVSSGANVLTF.

The rearrangement links TRBV11-2 to TRBJ1-2; D ambiguous. The CDR3 consists of 14 residues. Per germline, CDR1 SGHAT and CDR2 FQNNGV. The V end was cut by 3 bases, the J end by 0 bases, with 8 bases between. The CDR3 region has the DNA TGTGCCAGCAGCTTCCAGGCTTCTAACTATGGCTACACCTTC. It is translated as CASSFQASNYGYTF. Variable domain in full (rest from reference TRBV11-2 and TRBJ1-2): EAGVAQSPRYKIIEKRQSVAFWCNPISGHATLYWYQQILGQGPKLLIQFQNNGVVDDSQLPKDRFSAERLKGVDSTLKIQPAKLEDSAVYLCASSFQASNYGYTFGSGTRLTVV.

The table lists this clone with a few counts. V and J are TRBV11-2 and TRBJ1-2; a possible D gene is TRBD1 (5 bases). This CDR3 spans 12 amino acids. V was cut by 0 bases and J by 7 bases, with 6 bases left in between. The germline gives CDR1 SGHAT, CDR2 FQNNGV. The CDR3 protein is CASSLDRVGYTF. CDR3 DNA sequence: TGTGCCAGCAGCTTAGACAGGGTTGGCTACACCTTC.

The chain combines TRBV21-1 with TRBJ1-2; the table calls TRBD1, which could not be checked here. TRBV21-1 is shown as a pseudogene. The CDR3 has 15 residues. The CDR3, as DNA: TGTGCCAGCAGCAAAGGGACCGGGACAGGGTGGAGCTACACCTTC. This sequence encodes CASSKGTGTGWSYTF.

This clone showed up just a few times. V usage is TRBV5-1 and J usage is TRBJ1-5, with D possibly TRBD1 on 6 matching bases. Germline V gene lookup returns CDR1 SGHRS and CDR2 YFSETQ. The V end was cut by 1 base, the J end by 3 bases, with 11 bases between. The CDR3 runs 15 residues. CDR3 in DNA: TGCGCCAGCAGCTTGCGGGGGGCTTACAATCAGCCCCAGCATTTT. Residues: CASSLRGAYNQPQHF.

The chain links TRBV7-2 to TRBJ2-7, with 7 bases identical to TRBD2. This CDR3 comprises 14 residues. The germline V gene encodes CDR1 SGHTA and CDR2 FQGNSA. V dropped 6 bases and J dropped 0; count of bases not matched to a gene: 5. DNA of the CDR3: TGTGCCAGCAGTTTAAGCGGGGTCTCCTACGAGCAGTACTTC. Translation: CASSLSGVSYEQYF.

CDR3 nucleotide sequence: TGCGCCAGCAGCCCAAGGGCCAGGGGGGACACTGAAGCTTTCTTT. Amino acid sequence: CASSPRARGDTEAFF. The V and J genes are TRBV4-3 and TRBJ1-1, with 7 bases that match TRBD1. Trimming cost V 4 bases and J 3 bases; bases outside gene matches: 8. Germline V CDR1 and CDR2: LGHNA, YSLEER. This CDR3 comprises 15 residues.

This chain uses TRBV27 with TRBJ1-6; 7 bases match TRBD1. Per the germline V gene, CDR1 is MNHEY and CDR2 is SMNVEV (reference sequence). The junction had 8 bases not matched to a gene; V was cut back by 0 bases and J by 3 bases. This CDR3 region has 18 residues. The CDR3 DNA follows: TGTGCCAGCAGTTTATCACCCCCACGACAGGGCTATAATTCACCCCTCCACTTT. Protein sequence: CASSLSPPRQGYNSPLHF.

The chain carries TRBV6-5 and TRBJ2-2; weak D call: TRBD1 (6 bases). Germline V lookup: CDR1 MNHEY, CDR2 SVGAGI. Trimming shortened V by 2 bases and J by 7 bases, and 14 bases separated the two germline ends. CDR3 length equals 15 residues. CDR3 in DNA: TGTGCCAGCAGTTACGGGCCTAGCAGGGGCGGGGAGCTGTTTTTT. Protein sequence: CASSYGPSRGGELFF.

CDR3 DNA: TGTGCCAGCTCACTACCCGGACAGGACCCTCAGTACTTC. As protein: CASSLPGQDPQYF. This chain links TRBV18 with TRBJ2-4; TRBD1 agrees at 7 bases. Germline values: CDR1 KGHSH, CDR2 LQKENI. This CDR3 is 13 amino acids long. The junction had 9 bases not matched to a gene; V was cut back by 4 bases and J by 12 bases.

The rearrangement uses TRBV9 and TRBJ2-1, with D perhaps matching TRBD1 (5 bases). The CDR3 loop spans 16 amino acids. Trimming removed 2 bases at V and 6 bases at J, with 18 bases between. CDR1 and CDR2 (germline): SGDLS, YYNGEE. The CDR3 DNA follows: TGTGCCAGCAGCGTCCGTCAGGGCTCCTGGGGCAATGAGCAGTTCTTC. Amino acids: CASSVRQGSWGNEQFF.

V usage is TRBV6-5 and J usage is TRBJ1-1; tentative D call: TRBD1 (5 bases). The V gene lost 4 bases and the J gene lost 4 bases, with 16 bases spanning the gap. Germline V CDR1 and CDR2: MNHEY, SVGAGI. CDR3 length equals 15 residues. The CDR3 is CASSSTRVGRTEAFF. The DNA for the CDR3 is TGTGCCAGCAGTTCCACCAGGGTTGGTCGCACTGAAGCTTTCTTT.

This clone was seen more than once but under ten times. The sample has other DNA sequences that encode this CDR3 too. V and J are TRBV10-2 and TRBJ1-2; 7 positions agree with TRBD1. The germline V gene has CDR1 WSHSY and CDR2 SAAADI. The trim removed 0 bases at V and 8 bases at J, leaving 3 bases unmatched. The CDR3 consists of 13 residues. The CDR3 DNA reads TGCGCCAGCAGTGAGTCGACAGGGAAAGGCTACACCTTC. It codes for CASSESTGKGYTF.